One sample yielded the 15 T cell receptor beta chains listed below, sequenced in a study of shared clonotypes between healthy human individuals (dated by TCRdb to the early 2020s). Library creation used the immunoSEQ multiplex PCR assay. TCRdb limited this immuneACCESS table to in-frame rearrangements with V and J called. A share of clones is missing; checked studies link under half to unresolved V genes, and the rest is unexplained. Within this sample are roughly 2.1 million clones, with about 92% of them counted one time only. The ten largest clones add up to roughly 1.7% of the sample. CD8 naive samples consisted of CD45RO-negative cells that were positively selected for CCR7, yielding a CD45RA+CCR7+ population without TemRA cells. Sequencing was carried out using naive CD8+ T cells from PBMCs. The sample's cell subset or site, from its label and the paper: CD45RA+CCR7+. The origin of the receptors is a young man in good health. Some clones in this sample may be carry-over from other donors' samples.

A single count supports this clone. This chain joins TRBV15 and TRBJ1-1; 9 nucleotides match TRBD1. The junction had 6 bases not matched to a gene; V was cut back by 2 bases and J by 5 bases. Germline V gene data show CDR1 as LNHNV and CDR2 as YYDKDF (reference sequence). The CDR3 sequence is 15 residues long. CDR3 sequence (DNA): TGTGCCACCAGCAGACCTGGGGACAGGGAAACTGAAGCTTTCTTT. It codes for CATSRPGDRETEAFF.

Note on this clone: Other DNA sequences in this specimen translate into the identical CDR3. The chain links TRBV27 to TRBJ2-7, with TRBD1 identical over 10 bases. Trimming took 5 bases from V and 2 from J; bases not matched to a gene: 3. The CDR3 is 14 amino acids. Per the germline V gene, CDR1 is MNHEY and CDR2 is SMNVEV (reference sequence). The CDR3 bases are TGTGCCAGCAGTGCCGGGACAGGGGCCTACGAGCAGTACTTC. It translates to CASSAGTGAYEQYF.

This rearrangement joins TRBV13 to TRBJ2-5; 10 bases match TRBD1. CDR3 size: 15 residues. Germline CDR1 and CDR2: PRHDT and FYEKMQ (reference sequence). V was pared by 4 bases and J by 2 bases, with 4 bases of the junction left unmatched. The CDR3: CASSSDRGNQETQYF. Here the CDR3 DNA reads TGTGCCAGCAGCTCGGACAGGGGGAATCAAGAGACCCAGTACTTC.

In the case of this clone: Other DNA sequences in this sample translate to the same CDR3. The genes are TRBV29-1 and TRBJ1-2; weak D call: TRBD1 (5 bases). Germline CDR1 and CDR2: SQVTM and ANQGSEA. The CDR3 totals 11 residues. V lost 4 bases and J lost 4, with 7 bases in between. The CDR3 DNA sequence: TGCAGCGTTGTGGGGGTCTATGGCTACACCTTC. Translated, it gives CSVVGVYGYTF.

The table lists this clone with a count of one. The chain is built from TRBV7-2 and TRBJ2-5, with 7 nucleotides matching TRBD2. The CDR3 is 16 amino acids. Per germline, CDR1 SGHTA and CDR2 FQGNSA. Trimming removed 1 base from V and 4 bases from J; junction bases left unmatched: 9. The CDR3 region is CASSLGTRVGAETQYF. CDR3 in DNA: TGTGCCAGCAGCTTAGGGACTAGGGTCGGGGCAGAGACCCAGTACTTC.

The J gene is TRBJ2-1, the V gene TRBV2, with 11 positions matching TRBD2. The CDR3 runs to 17 residues. The germline CDR1 and CDR2 sequences are SNHLY and FYNNEI. With 4 bases clipped from V and 6 bases from J, the junction kept 11 bases outside the gene matches. The CDR3 region has the DNA TGTGCCAGCAGTGTCAAACTAGCGGGAGTCGAGGGCAATGAGCAGTTCTTC. Translation gives CASSVKLAGVEGNEQFF.

The chain combines TRBV30 with TRBJ1-5; 11 nucleotides match TRBD1. This CDR3 has 15 amino acids. V shed 3 bases and J 6 bases; nucleotides not matched to a gene: 7. Germline CDR1 GTSNPN, CDR2 SVGIG (reference sequence). The CDR3 loop is CAWSRDRGRGQPQHF. The DNA for the CDR3 is TGTGCCTGGAGCCGGGACAGGGGGAGAGGTCAGCCCCAGCATTTT.

The chain carries TRBV5-6 and TRBJ1-2; 9 bases are shared with TRBD1. Per germline, CDR1 SGHDT and CDR2 YYEEEE. V lost 4 bases, J lost 7 bases, and 14 bases stayed unmatched. This CDR3 comprises 16 residues. The DNA for the CDR3 is TGTGCCAGCAGCCCACCGGGGGGACAGGGAGGAAGTGGCTACACCTTC. Translation gives CASSPPGGQGGSGYTF.

The J gene is TRBJ2-3, the V gene TRBV14; no reliable D call. The length of the CDR3 is 15 residues. The V gene's germline CDR1 is SGHDN and CDR2 FVKESK. V was pared by 1 base and J by 3 bases, with 11 bases between. CDR3 region: CASSQVGRRTDTQYF. The CDR3 DNA reads TGTGCCAGCAGCCAAGTTGGTAGGCGGACAGATACGCAGTATTTT. The entire variable domain, with the rest obtained from reference TRBV14 and TRBJ2-3, is as follows: EAGVTQFPSHSVIEKGQTVTLRCDPISGHDNLYWYRRVMGKEIKFLLHFVKESKQDESGMPNNRFLAERTGGTYSTLKVQPAELEDSGVYFCASSQVGRRTDTQYFGPGTRLTVL.

The chain employs TRBV6-1 and TRBJ1-2, with 8 bases lining up with TRBD1. Germline-derived CDR1 and CDR2 are MNHNS and SASEGT. V gave up 7 bases and J gave up 7 bases; unmatched junction bases: 8. The CDR3 runs to 13 residues. CDR3 region: CASTGGGGVGYTF. The CDR3 DNA is TGTGCCAGCACAGGGGGCGGTGGAGTTGGCTACACCTTC.

This clone was found once. The chain links TRBV28 to TRBJ2-4; 7 bases fit TRBD1. This CDR3 is built from 13 residues. V lost 3 bases and J lost 8; bases outside the gene matches: 4. From germline, CDR1 is MDHEN and CDR2 SYDVKM. The CDR3 here is CASSFSQGDIQYF. In DNA form, the CDR3 reads TGTGCCAGCAGTTTTTCCCAGGGGGACATTCAGTACTTC.

The CDR3 nucleotides read TGTGCCAGCAGTGAAGTCGATGGGGCAGGTCAGCCCCAGCATTTT. Protein: CASSEVDGAGQPQHF. The genes are TRBV6-1 and TRBJ1-5; TRBD1 might be the D (5 bases). The CDR3 contains 15 residues. Germline CDR1 MNHNS, CDR2 SASEGT. The V gene lost 1 base and the J gene lost 6 bases, with 13 bases spanning the gap.

The V call is TRBV9, the J call TRBJ1-1, with D perhaps TRBD1 (5 bases). CDR3 length: 12 amino acids. The V gene lost 7 bases and the J gene lost 3 bases, with 10 bases spanning the gap. Germline CDR1 reads SGDLS; CDR2 reads YYNGEE. The CDR3, as DNA: TGTGCCAGCGGCCTAGGGGACACTGAAGCTTTCTTT. As protein: CASGLGDTEAFF.

The CDR3 is CASSYPGGTGYTF. CDR3 DNA: TGTGCCAGCAGCTACCCGGGGGGGACTGGCTACACCTTC. V is TRBV7-9 and J is TRBJ1-2, with D maybe TRBD1 (5 bases). With 4 bases removed from V and 7 bases from J, the gap between germline ends came to 13 bases. The CDR3 is 13 residues long. Germline V lookup: CDR1 SEHNR, CDR2 FQNEAQ (reference sequence).

The V and J genes are TRBV28 and TRBJ2-5; 9 bases match TRBD2. The trim removed 6 bases at V and 3 bases at J, leaving 2 bases unmatched. The V gene's germline CDR1 is MDHEN and CDR2 SYDVKM. CDR3 length: 13 residues. The CDR3 region is CASRVAGEETQYF. In nucleotides, the CDR3 is TGTGCCAGCAGGGTAGCGGGAGAAGAGACCCAGTACTTC.